This TCR beta chain is drawn from a study of tumor-infiltrating lymphocytes in primary liver carcinoma. Germline V gives CDR1 MNHNS, CDR2 SASEGT. The V end was cut by 3 bases, the J end by 3 bases, with 6 bases between. This CDR3 is 12 amino acids long. Notes on the study in general: The study found a significantly higher top-250-clone fraction in tumors than in blood (p = 0.039).

From roughly 0.55 ug of total RNA, TCR beta-specific cDNA was reverse-transcribed using a constant-region primer. Libraries of TCR beta came from three nested multiplex PCR rounds with slightly modified ARM-PCR. Running roughly 10 cycles apiece, the first two PCR rounds relied on TRBV1-TRBV30 forward primers together with a C-beta reverse primer. TCRdb called the multiplex PCR reads again in MiXCR, with one record for every CDR3 protein. The sample lists about 350,000 distinct CDR3 sequences; about two thirds were seen once. This clonotype occurred many times. As yet, its antigen is unknown. Germline DNA was extracted too, while blood RNA derived from unsorted whole blood.

The sequencing sample was made of peripheral blood. The chain uses TRBV6-1 and TRBJ2-7, with TRBD2 as a possible D gene (5 bases). This receptor was taken from a man aged 35 to 55 with primary liver carcinoma and hepatitis B virus infection. This CDR3 reads CASSDGNYEQYF. The DNA of the CDR3 is TGTGCCAGCAGTGACGGGAACTACGAGCAGTACTTC.